A single sample is the source of the 22 T cell receptor beta chains below, sequenced in a study of T-cell memory formation after mild COVID-19. Each CDR3 protein gets one entry after TCRdb re-called the 5' RACE reads with MiXCR. The sample has about 400,000 distinct CDR3 sequences, more than 15% seen once; the top ten hold under 25%. Material: PBMCs or a T cell subset sorted from them (not recorded which). These receptors originate from a young man who had mild COVID-19 (a few samples of this study predate the infection). Cell type and time point are not known.

The sample holds a few counts of this clonotype. This chain links TRBV18 with TRBJ1-2, with D perhaps TRBD1 (6 bases). The germline V gene encodes CDR1 KGHSH and CDR2 LQKENI. CDR3 length: 14 residues. V lost 3 bases to trimming and J lost 4 bases, with 12 bases between them. CDR3 in DNA: TGTGCCAGCTCACCCCTGACAGGCCTCTATGGCTACACCTTC. Its translation is CASSPLTGLYGYTF.

The genes are TRBV5-4 and TRBJ1-3; D unresolved. Germline V gene sequence: CDR1 SGHNT, CDR2 YYREEE (reference sequence). V lost 4 bases to trimming and J lost 0 bases, with 8 bases between them. CDR3 size: 14 residues. As DNA, the CDR3 is TGTGCCAGCAGCAGGGAAATCTCTGGAAACACCATATATTTT. Translation gives CASSREISGNTIYF.

This rearrangement joins TRBV5-8 to TRBJ1-5, with D uncertain. V gave up 4 bases and J gave up 11 bases, with 10 bases separating them. The CDR3 consists of 11 residues. Germline lookup yields CDR1 SGHTS and CDR2 YDEGEE. This chain's CDR3 is CASSPRSSQHF. CDR3 in DNA: TGTGCCAGCAGCCCCCGTTCGTCCCAGCATTTT.

This clonotype was detected only a few times. The chain is built from TRBV5-4 and TRBJ2-5; 7 positions match TRBD2. CDR3 length: 14 amino acids. Germline V gene lookup returns CDR1 SGHNT and CDR2 YYREEE (reference sequence). After removal of 4 bases from V and 6 bases from J, the junction contained 9 bases not matched to a gene. In nucleotides, the CDR3 is TGTGCCAGCAGCGTCGGCAGGGAGGGACAGACCCAGTACTTC. This sequence encodes CASSVGREGQTQYF.

This clonotype was counted many times. The rearrangement links TRBV29-1 to TRBJ2-5; TRBD1 aligns across 12 bases. CDR3 length equals 17 residues. V shed 0 bases, J shed 5 bases, and the junction held 10 bases outside the gene matches. From germline, CDR1 is SQVTM and CDR2 ANQGSEA. CDR3 protein: CSVEDPWGQGAWETQYF. The CDR3 region has the DNA TGCAGCGTTGAAGATCCATGGGGACAGGGGGCCTGGGAGACCCAGTACTTC.

The chain has TRBV6-6 and TRBJ2-7; D is possibly TRBD2 (5 bases). The CDR3 is made up of 14 amino acids. V shed 7 bases and J shed 2 bases, with 15 bases lying between them. CDR1 is MNHNY, CDR2 SVGAGI, per germline (reference sequence). The CDR3 DNA is TGTGCCAGCACGCCCGGACTTTCCACCTACGAGCAGTACGTC. Translated: CASTPGLSTYEQYV.

The sample holds a few counts of this clonotype. The rearrangement links TRBV7-2 to TRBJ1-4, with D unclear. Trimming removed 5 bases at V and 1 base at J, with 11 bases between. Germline V CDR1 and CDR2: SGHTA, FQGNSA. The CDR3 consists of 15 residues. CDR3 nucleotide sequence: TGTGCCAGCAGCCCCCGGAGCGGAACTAATGAAAAACTGTTTTTT. Translation gives CASSPRSGTNEKLFF.

As to this clonotype: One junction end does not reproduce the germline sequence, and a read error may be involved. This rearrangement joins TRBV7-2 to TRBJ1-2; TRBD1 matches 8 bases. The CDR3 is 16 amino acids. Germline lookup yields CDR1 SGHTA and CDR2 FQGNSA. DNA of the CDR3: TGTGCCAGCAGATTAGAGGCAGGGGGCGGGAACTATGGCTACACCTTC. Protein product: CASRLEAGGGNYGYTF.

This sequence joins TRBV7-8 and TRBJ2-2; 9 bases fit TRBD1. V dropped 1 base and J dropped 9; count of bases not matched to a gene: 12. The CDR3 contains 17 residues. Germline CDR1 SGHVS, CDR2 FQNEAQ. The CDR3 region has the DNA TGTGCCAGCAGCTTAGGGCGTGGGACAGGGTTCTATCGGGAGCTGTTTTTT. Protein product: CASSLGRGTGFYRELFF.

The chain carries TRBV7-3 and TRBJ1-2; D is ambiguous. Germline CDR1 is SGHTA and CDR2 is FQGTGA. The CDR3 is 9 residues long. The V and J ends lost 4 bases and 6 bases respectively, with 0 bases between them. Here the CDR3 reads CASSYGYTF. As DNA, the CDR3 is TGTGCCAGCAGCTATGGCTACACCTTC.

This clonotype was observed a few times. The chain has TRBV5-4 and TRBJ2-3; D call uncertain. Trimming shortened V by 4 bases and J by 0 bases, and 12 bases separated the two germline ends. Germline-derived CDR1 and CDR2 are SGHNT and YYREEE (reference sequence). The CDR3 sequence is 15 residues long. CDR3 protein: CASSPSSASTDTQYF. CDR3 bases: TGTGCCAGCAGCCCGTCGTCGGCTAGCACAGATACGCAGTATTTT.

This clonotype was found a few times. V is TRBV7-2 and J is TRBJ1-2; tentative D call: TRBD1 (5 bases). The CDR3 extends over 13 amino acids. The ends were cut back, 5 bases at V and 5 bases at J, with 12 bases in the middle. Germline V gives CDR1 SGHTA, CDR2 FQGNSA. The CDR3: CASSQGLGYGYTF. CDR3 bases: TGTGCCAGCAGCCAGGGACTGGGTTATGGCTACACCTTC.

The genes are TRBV7-2 and TRBJ1-1; 9 nucleotides align to TRBD1. The V segment lost 6 bases and the J segment 1 base; nucleotides outside the gene matches: 0. CDR1 and CDR2 from the germline V gene are SGHTA and FQGNSA. The CDR3 is made up of 13 amino acids. The CDR3 here is CASRGQGNTEAFF. The CDR3 region has the DNA TGTGCCAGCAGGGGACAGGGGAACACTGAAGCTTTCTTT.

This clonotype has more than one count but fewer than ten. The chain recombines TRBV6-1 with TRBJ1-3; maybe TRBD1 (5 bases). The CDR3 length is 15 residues. V lost 5 bases to trimming and J lost 1 base, with 12 bases between them. Germline values: CDR1 MNHNS, CDR2 SASEGT. The CDR3 DNA follows: TGTGCCAGCAGTCGACAGCACGGATCTGGAAACACCATATATTTT. This codes for CASSRQHGSGNTIYF.

This clonotype was picked up a small number of times. The chain links TRBV30 to TRBJ2-7, with TRBD1 as a possible D gene (6 bases). Per germline, CDR1 GTSNPN and CDR2 SVGIG (reference sequence). Trimming shortened V by 4 bases and J by 3 bases, and 10 bases separated the two germline ends. The CDR3 has 12 residues. The CDR3 DNA follows: TGTGCCTGGACTGGCAGGGGCTACGAGCAGTACTTC. Amino acid sequence: CAWTGRGYEQYF.

This clonotype came up many times. The rearrangement joins TRBV4-3 to TRBJ2-7, with 8 nucleotides matching TRBD1. Germline V lookup: CDR1 LGHNA, CDR2 YSLEER. The CDR3 is made up of 17 amino acids. V shed 4 bases, J shed 2 bases, and the junction held 13 bases outside the gene matches. This chain's CDR3 is CASSLMVATQGAYEQYF. As DNA, the CDR3 is TGCGCCAGCAGCCTAATGGTGGCCACACAGGGGGCCTACGAGCAGTACTTC.

The gene calls are TRBV29-1 and TRBJ2-7; 7 bases fit TRBD1. V shed 4 bases and J 5 bases; nucleotides not matched to a gene: 5. CDR1 is SQVTM and CDR2 is ANQGSEA in the germline V gene. This CDR3 contains 12 residues. CDR3 coding DNA: TGCAGCGTTGGGACAGGCGTCCACGAGCAGTACTTC. It specifies CSVGTGVHEQYF.

This clonotype was picked up a small number of times. V and J are TRBV29-1 and TRBJ2-5; D may be TRBD1 or TRBD2 (5 bases each). Trimming took off 0 bases at V and 5 bases at J, with 16 bases between the two ends. CDR1 and CDR2 from the germline V gene are SQVTM and ANQGSEA. CDR3 size: 15 residues. The CDR3 spells CSVEDLEGPSETQYF. CDR3 nucleotides: TGCAGCGTTGAAGATCTAGAGGGACCCAGTGAGACCCAGTACTTC. Combining the CDR3 with reference TRBV29-1 and TRBJ2-5 gives the whole variable domain SAVISQKPSRDICQRGTSLTIQCQVDSQVTMMFWYRQQPGQSLTLIATANQGSEATYESGFVIDKFPISRPNLTFSTLTVSNMSPEDSSIYLCSVEDLEGPSETQYFGPGTRLLVL.

The V gene is TRBV11-2, the J gene TRBJ2-5; TRBD1 agrees at 9 bases. This CDR3 has 15 residues. Germline CDR1 SGHAT, CDR2 FQNNGV. Trimming at V came to 1 base and at J to 5 bases, leaving 5 bases not matched to a gene. CDR3 nucleotides: TGTGCCAGCAGCTTAGGCTACAGGGGGCAGGAGACCCAGTACTTC. Translation gives CASSLGYRGQETQYF.

This clonotype has more than one count but fewer than ten. The CDR3 bases are TGTGCCAGCAGGAAAATCGGGGGGGTGAACACTGAAGCTTTCTTT. It encodes CASRKIGGVNTEAFF. The chain carries TRBV9 and TRBJ1-1; D possibly corresponds to TRBD1 (5 bases). Germline CDR1 and CDR2: SGDLS and YYNGEE. V lost 5 bases and J lost 0, with 14 bases in between. CDR3 length: 15 residues.

This clonotype was seen at least ten times. The chain has TRBV12-3 or TRBV12-4 and TRBJ2-5; D is perhaps TRBD1 (5 bases). Trimming removed 3 bases from V and 2 bases from J, with 7 bases in between. This CDR3 has 13 amino acids. CDR3 residues: CASSFAGQETQYF. The CDR3, as DNA: TGTGCCAGCAGTTTTGCAGGGCAAGAGACCCAGTACTTC.

This chain links TRBV3-1 with TRBJ2-2; no clear D. Per the germline V gene, CDR1 is LGHDT and CDR2 is YNNKEL (reference sequence). The CDR3 is 14 amino acids. With 7 bases removed from V and 4 bases from J, the gap between germline ends came to 13 bases. In DNA, the CDR3 is TGTGCCAGCACTGAACAGAGTTCCACCGGGGAGCTGTTTTTT. Protein product: CASTEQSSTGELFF.